These 2 T cell receptor beta chains were all obtained from the same sample, sequenced in a study of sequential checkpoint blockade in melanoma. Only in-frame clones appear in the TCRdb table, and some are missing; sequencing was by immunoSEQ multiplex PCR. The repertoire holds about 2,500 clones, with 27% as singletons. Documented treatment: randomized to nivolumab then ipilimumab (arm A) or the reverse (arm B). The starting material was tumor tissue (inferred from file names), obtained from a patient given nivolumab and ipilimumab in sequence. The receptors come from a human donor with melanoma.

V gene TRBV19 combines with J gene TRBJ1-2; weak D call: TRBD1 (6 bases). The CDR3 has 13 residues. Germline V gene sequence: CDR1 LNHDA, CDR2 SQIVND (reference sequence). The V end lost 0 bases, the J end lost 6 bases, and 8 bases lay between the germline ends. The CDR3 sequence is CASSIDRGDGYTF. The CDR3, as DNA: TGTGCCAGTAGTATAGACAGGGGCGATGGCTACACCTTC.

The gene calls are TRBV5-1 and TRBJ2-3, with 12 positions matching TRBD1. Unmatched junction bases numbered 13, after V lost 6 bases and J lost 2 bases. Looked up from germline, CDR1 is SGHRS and CDR2 is YFSETQ. The CDR3 has 18 amino acids. In DNA form, the CDR3 reads TGCGCCAGCACCCCGGGACAGGGGGCCCTTACCTCCACAGATACGCAGTATTTT. Translated, it gives CASTPGQGALTSTDTQYF.